Reported below is one TCR beta chain. The target antigen is unknown. CDR1 is GTSNPN, CDR2 SVGIG, per germline (reference sequence). Trimming cost V 2 bases and J 2 bases; bases outside gene matches: 2. The CDR3 totals 13 residues. Sorting of PBMCs yielded the CD4+ and CD8+ T cells. This record belongs to a study of CD8+ T cells in alopecia areata. Study-level information: Patients remained on tofacitinib for 6 to 18 months and then went 6 months without it.

Whole-study findings and limits: Clonality exceeded that of normal scalp in lesional scalp, most notably in alopecia totalis/universalis.

The authors extracted RNA and reverse transcribed it into cDNA as the sequencing template. Produced via immunoSEQ multiplex PCR; TCRdb's table is partial and in-frame only. The data hold about 150,000 clones, with roughly 53% observed a single time. The input for sequencing was CD4+ T cells sorted from blood, taken at week 0. The chain carries TRBV30 and TRBJ1-1, with 7 bases that match TRBD1. This sequence originates from a human donor with alopecia areata. The CDR3 DNA is TGTGCCTGGAGTCCAGGGGGAAACACTGAAGCTTTCTTT. Translation: CAWSPGGNTEAFF.